The sequence of this T cell receptor (beta chain) was determined in a study of blood T cells in healthy people across ages. The CDR3 loop spans 16 amino acids. The V and J ends lost 8 bases and 3 bases, in that order; junction bases with no gene match: 11. CDR1 and CDR2 from the germline V gene are SNHLY and FYNNEI. The authors ran a second PCR of about 6 to 11 cycles using a sample-barcoded 5' primer and a J-beta primer mix. One entry per CDR3 protein results from TCRdb running MiXCR on the 5' RACE reads. Seen here are roughly 800,000 distinct CDR3 sequences, 55% to 70% observed once, and the top ten hold 22%. Healthy Caucasians from Russia aged about 6 to 100 served as donors. Remarks on this clonotype: Its specificity is unknown.

Study outcomes and limitations: When one million T cells were used, diversity estimates were thought to be underestimates. A roughly linear age-dependent decrease characterized TCR beta diversity per million T cells.

The J gene is TRBJ2-3, the V gene TRBV2, with 10 bases identical to TRBD1. The receptor's source is a young man in good health. The sample taken for sequencing was blood. The CDR3 spells CASRTGQGLATDTQYF. The CDR3 DNA reads TGTGCCAGCCGGACGGGACAGGGGCTTGCAACAGATACGCAGTATTTT.